These T cell receptor beta chains were read from a single sample in a study of CD8+ T cells in alopecia areata. The data were produced by immunoSEQ multiplex PCR, yet TCRdb's version contains in-frame clones alone and is incomplete. The table lists 140,000 to 150,000 clones, approximately 87% of them singletons. Sample: CD8+ T cells sorted from blood, taken at week 0. These receptors came from a human donor with alopecia areata. The CDR3 runs from the conserved cysteine through the conserved F or W. Each record gives: V gene, D gene, J gene, clone size, CDR3 DNA, CDR3 protein. A D gene is named only where the DNA matches it firmly. Clone size is shown for a subset of rows, as once, few, many or a class of expanded clone.

TRBV9	TRBD2	TRBJ2-5	NA	TGTGCCAGCAGCGGACCCCGGGGCGGGGGGTCCCAAGAGACCCAGTACTTC	CASSGPRGGGSQETQYF
TRBV11-3	TRBD1	TRBJ2-1	NA	TGTGCCAGCAGCCCAATGGACAGGGCCAATGAGCAGTTCTTC	CASSPMDRANEQFF
TRBV6-6	NA	TRBJ1-1	NA	TGTGCCAGCAGTTACGGCGGGGAAGGAGCTTTCTTT	CASSYGGEGAFF
TRBV13	NA	TRBJ2-3	NA	TGTGCCAGCAGCCCTAGCACAGATACGCAGTATTTT	CASSPSTDTQYF
TRBV27	NA	TRBJ2-2	NA	TGTGCCAGCAGTCGGGGGCGTATCGGCGACGGGGAGCTGTTTTTT	CASSRGRIGDGELFF
TRBV4-1	NA	TRBJ2-7	NA	TGCGCCAGCAGCCAAGATCCAGTGGGAGACGAGCAGTACTTC	CASSQDPVGDEQYF
TRBV29-1	NA	TRBJ1-1	NA	TGCAGCGTTTTGGACCTGAACACTGAAGCTTTCTTT	CSVLDLNTEAFF
TRBV2	TRBD1	TRBJ2-1	NA	TGTGCCAGCACGGGACAGGGGTACAATGAGCAGTTCTTC	CASTGQGYNEQFF
TRBV27	NA	TRBJ2-1	NA	TGTGCCAGCGGAAAGGGGAGGGGGGACTATCTATACAATGAGCAGTTCTTC	CASGKGRGDYLYNEQFF
TRBV2	TRBD1	TRBJ2-3	NA	TGTGCCAGCAGCGCTCCGGGACAGGGGGCTGATACGCAGTATTTT	CASSAPGQGADTQYF
TRBV7-8	NA	TRBJ2-1	NA	TGTGCCAGCAGCTTAGTAGCTTACAATGAGCAGTTCTTC	CASSLVAYNEQFF
TRBV7-6	NA	TRBJ2-7	NA	TGTGCCAGCAGCCCGACACCGTCCTACGAGCAGTACTTC	CASSPTPSYEQYF
TRBV29-1	NA	TRBJ1-1	NA	TGCAGCGTTGAACCGACAGGAAACACTGAAGCTTTCTTT	CSVEPTGNTEAFF
TRBV5-1	NA	TRBJ1-1	NA	TGCGCCAGCAGCTTGGGACGGGAGAACACTGAAGCTTTCTTT	CASSLGRENTEAFF
TRBV7-9	TRBD2	TRBJ2-2	NA	TGTGCCAGCACGACTAGCGGGGCGACCGGGGAGCTGTTTTTT	CASTTSGATGELFF
TRBV19	NA	TRBJ2-2	NA	TGTGCCACCCACAGCACCGGGGAGCTGTTTTTT	CATHSTGELFF
TRBV29-1	TRBD1	TRBJ1-2	NA	TGCAGCGCTGGCGACCGGGACAGTTCCTATGGCTACACCTTC	CSAGDRDSSYGYTF
TRBV6-4	TRBD2	TRBJ2-2	few	TGTGCCAGCAGTGACTCGACTAGCGGGACCGGGGAGCTGTTTTTT	CASSDSTSGTGELFF
TRBV2	NA	TRBJ2-2	NA	TGTGCCAGCAGTCCCCCGGGACACAACACCGGGGAGCTGTTTTTT	CASSPPGHNTGELFF
TRBV2	NA	TRBJ2-1	NA	TGTGCCAGCAGCCAAAAGCTCCTAGCTCGGGCTGAGCAGTTCTTC	CASSQKLLARAEQFF
TRBV30	NA	TRBJ2-7	NA	TGTGCCTGGAGTATAGGACAGACAGACGAGCAGTACTTC	CAWSIGQTDEQYF
TRBV27	NA	TRBJ2-5	NA	TGTGCCAGCAGTTTAAGACGGACTTACCAAGAGACCCAGTACTTC	CASSLRRTYQETQYF
TRBV6-1	NA	TRBJ1-3	NA	TGTGCCAGCAGTGATTTTCGATCTGGAAACACCATATATTTT	CASSDFRSGNTIYF
TRBV6-6	NA	TRBJ2-1	NA	TGTGCCAGCAGTTACTCGGGCACACACAATGAGCAGTTCTTC	CASSYSGTHNEQFF
TRBV7-9	NA	TRBJ2-1	NA	TGTGCCAGCAGCAGAGCTAGCCTCGAGGATGAGCAGTTCTTC	CASSRASLEDEQFF
TRBV5-4	NA	TRBJ2-1	NA	TGTGCCAGCAGCCCAATCGGCCTAACGAGGAGGTTCACGCCCAATGAGCAGTTCTTC	CASSPIGLTRRFTPNEQFF
TRBV7-9	NA	TRBJ2-2	NA	TGTGCCAGCAGCGATTCGAACACCGGGGAGCTGTTTTTT	CASSDSNTGELFF
TRBV5-4	NA	TRBJ1-1	NA	TGTGCCAGCAGCGGATGGGACCTGCGAGCTTTCTTT	CASSGWDLRAFF
TRBV7-9	NA	TRBJ2-7	NA	TGTGCCAGCAGCTTAAATCAGGCGGACTACGAGCAGTACTTC	CASSLNQADYEQYF
TRBV4-1	NA	TRBJ2-7	NA	TGCGCCAGCAGCCGAGAAGGACAAGGCGCCTACGAGCAGTACTTC	CASSREGQGAYEQYF
TRBV19	TRBD1	TRBJ2-1	NA	TGTGCCAGTAGTATGACCGGGACAGGGACTTACAATGAGCAGTTCTTC	CASSMTGTGTYNEQFF
TRBV30	NA	TRBJ1-1	NA	TGTGCCTGGAGTGTACAGTTAATTGTTTGGGGAGACCAGAACACTGAAGCTTTCTTT	CAWSVQLIVWGDQNTEAFF
TRBV2	NA	TRBJ2-7	NA	TGTGCCAGCAGTTATGGCTCCGACTACGAGCAGTACTTC	CASSYGSDYEQYF
TRBV5-1	NA	TRBJ1-3	NA	TGCGCCAGCAGCTTGTTCGACTCTGGAAACACCATATATTTT	CASSLFDSGNTIYF
TRBV27	NA	TRBJ2-1	NA	TGTGCCAGCAGTTTTAGTATTGGGTCGTCGAATGAGCAGTTCTTC	CASSFSIGSSNEQFF
TRBV5-6	TRBD1	TRBJ1-2	NA	TGTGCCAGCAGCGAGGGGACAGGGACAGACTATGGCTACACCTTC	CASSEGTGTDYGYTF
TRBV29-1	TRBD2	TRBJ2-5	NA	TGCAGCGTTACCGGGAGGGAGACCCAGTACTTC	CSVTGRETQYF
TRBV7-9	NA	TRBJ1-2	NA	TGTGCCAGCAGCGCCAAGGCGGAAAACTATGGCTACACCTTC	CASSAKAENYGYTF
TRBV6-1	TRBD1	TRBJ1-1	NA	TGTGCCAGCAGTGAAGACACCTTCACTCGACAGGGTTTGAACACTGAAGCTTTCTTT	CASSEDTFTRQGLNTEAFF
TRBV27	TRBD1	TRBJ2-7	NA	TGTGCCAGCAGTCTAGCCCGACAGGGTCCCTACGAGCAGTACTTC	CASSLARQGPYEQYF
TRBV19	NA	TRBJ1-4	NA	TGTGCCCCTCGAACCCAGCAGGGTAATGAAAAACTGTTTTTT	CAPRTQQGNEKLFF
TRBV5-4	NA	TRBJ1-2	NA	TGTGCCAGCAGCTTGCGAGGTACGGGGGGCGCGAGTGGCTACACCTTC	CASSLRGTGGASGYTF
TRBV29-1	NA	TRBJ1-1	NA	TGCAGCGTTGCCCAACATACGGAGGAAGCTTTCTTT	CSVAQHTEEAFF
TRBV11-2	NA	TRBJ2-5	NA	TGTGCCAGCAGCTTAGATTTCGAGACCCAGTACTTC	CASSLDFETQYF
TRBV30	NA	TRBJ2-1	NA	TGTGCCTGGAGTGGCGGGAATGAGCAGTTCTTC	CAWSGGNEQFF